The 7 T cell receptor beta chains given below trace back to one sample, sequenced in a study of blood T cell repertoires in COVID-19. This table comes from immunoSEQ multiplex PCR, and its TCRdb copy is limited to in-frame clones, with some not included. In the table there are some 400,000 clones, 85% to 90% of which are singletons. Sequenced input: PBMCs or T cells enriched from blood (not recorded which). These receptors originate from a woman in her 30s who had recovered from COVID-19.

This chain joins TRBV7-8 and TRBJ2-7; the D is unclear. Germline assignment: CDR1 SGHVS and CDR2 FQNEAQ. The CDR3 runs to 14 residues. Deletions cut 1 base from V and 0 bases from J, with 7 bases between. CDR3 amino acids: CASSLDPGSYEQYF. The CDR3, as DNA: TGTGCCAGCAGCTTAGACCCAGGCTCCTACGAGCAGTACTTC.

The chain recombines TRBV7-9 with TRBJ1-6, with TRBD1 matching 7 bases. CDR3 length: 17 amino acids. V lost 5 bases to trimming and J lost 5 bases; unmatched junction nucleotides: 12. Germline loops: CDR1 SEHNR, CDR2 FQNEAQ (reference sequence). This CDR3 is CASSRRDSRPNNSPLHF. Written as DNA, the CDR3 is TGTGCCAGCAGCCGCCGGGACAGTCGTCCTAATAATTCACCCCTCCACTTT.

CDR3 loop: CASSLGGTGLVYGYTF. In nucleotides, the CDR3 is TGTGCCAGCAGCTTAGGGGGAACAGGGCTCGTCTATGGCTACACCTTC. V usage is TRBV7-3 and J usage is TRBJ1-2, with D perhaps matching TRBD1 (6 bases). The ends were cut back, 2 bases at V and 4 bases at J, with 17 bases in the middle. Germline V gene sequence: CDR1 SGHTA, CDR2 FQGTGA. This CDR3 is 16 amino acids long.

Of note for this clone: The same CDR3 also results from other DNA sequences found in this sample. The chain links TRBV5-1 to TRBJ2-5; 7 nucleotides agree with TRBD2. J was trimmed by 5 bases and V by 0 bases; bases with no gene match: 4. The CDR3 contains 14 residues. CDR1 SGHRS and CDR2 YFSETQ come from the germline V gene. The CDR3 region has the DNA TGCGCCAGCAGCTTGGGACTAGCAGGGGAGACCCAGTACTTC. Amino acids: CASSLGLAGETQYF.

The chain links TRBV7-9 to TRBJ1-6, with D possibly TRBD1 on 6 matching bases. V was cut by 5 bases and J by 7 bases, with 12 bases left in between. This CDR3 contains 14 residues. Germline CDR1 is SEHNR and CDR2 is FQNEAQ (reference sequence). The CDR3 reads CASSPQGDNSPLHF. In DNA, the CDR3 is TGTGCCAGCAGCCCACAGGGAGACAATTCACCCCTCCACTTT.

This clone was detected ten times or more. J is TRBJ1-2 and V is TRBV6-1; D unresolved. This CDR3 spans 14 amino acids. The germline V gene encodes CDR1 MNHNS and CDR2 SASEGT. V lost 2 bases to trimming and J lost 8 bases, with 15 bases between them. The CDR3 here is CASSEKVVGDGYTF. CDR3 bases: TGTGCCAGCAGTGAAAAAGTTGTGGGAGACGGCTACACCTTC.

This chain joins TRBV6-2 or TRBV6-3 and TRBJ1-2; possibly TRBD1 for D (6 bases). Germline V gives CDR1 MNHEY, CDR2 SVGEGT. Trimming took off 4 bases at V and 12 bases at J, with 15 bases between the two ends. The CDR3 is made up of 12 amino acids. The CDR3 coding sequence is TGTGCCAGCAGTTTTGGGGGCCTCCTTGACACCTTC. This codes for CASSFGGLLDTF.